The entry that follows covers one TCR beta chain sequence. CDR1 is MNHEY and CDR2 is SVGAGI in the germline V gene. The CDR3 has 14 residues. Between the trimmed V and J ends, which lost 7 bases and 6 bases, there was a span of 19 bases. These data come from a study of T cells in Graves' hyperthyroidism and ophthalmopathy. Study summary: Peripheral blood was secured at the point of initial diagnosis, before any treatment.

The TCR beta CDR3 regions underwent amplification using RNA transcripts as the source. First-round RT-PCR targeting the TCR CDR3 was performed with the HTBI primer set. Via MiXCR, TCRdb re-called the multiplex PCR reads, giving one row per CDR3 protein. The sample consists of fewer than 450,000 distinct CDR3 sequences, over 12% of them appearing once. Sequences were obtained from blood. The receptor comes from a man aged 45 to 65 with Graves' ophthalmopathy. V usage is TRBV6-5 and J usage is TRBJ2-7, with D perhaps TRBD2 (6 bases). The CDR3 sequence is CASIKTGVRGEQYF. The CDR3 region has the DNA TGTGCCAGCATTAAGACGGGGGTCCGGGGCGAGCAGTACTTC.